This T cell receptor beta chain comes out of a study of lymphopenia after photon versus proton radiotherapy. This clone has more than one count but fewer than ten. Its antigen is still unknown. Here immunoSEQ multiplex PCR was the method, and the copy in TCRdb shows in-frame clones only, minus some. The profile shows some 29,000 clones, about 91% of them singletons. Germline-derived CDR1 and CDR2 are SGHTA and FQGTGA. The J segment lost 3 bases and the V segment lost 6 bases, leaving 10 bases of the junction unmatched. The CDR3 sequence is 15 residues long. General study results and limits: Oligoclonal CD8+ Temra expansion after nadir drove photon patients' diversity drop.

This clonotype was obtained from a woman between 55 and 75 years old with cholangiocarcinoma. Some clones in this sample may be carry-over from other donors' samples. The V call is TRBV7-3, the J call TRBJ1-2; 7 nucleotides match TRBD1. This specimen consisted of peripheral blood, obtained from a patient treated with proton-based radiotherapy. The CDR3 nucleotides are TGTGCCAGCAGTTTGTTACCCGGACAGGACTATGGCTACACCTTC. Amino acids: CASSLLPGQDYGYTF.